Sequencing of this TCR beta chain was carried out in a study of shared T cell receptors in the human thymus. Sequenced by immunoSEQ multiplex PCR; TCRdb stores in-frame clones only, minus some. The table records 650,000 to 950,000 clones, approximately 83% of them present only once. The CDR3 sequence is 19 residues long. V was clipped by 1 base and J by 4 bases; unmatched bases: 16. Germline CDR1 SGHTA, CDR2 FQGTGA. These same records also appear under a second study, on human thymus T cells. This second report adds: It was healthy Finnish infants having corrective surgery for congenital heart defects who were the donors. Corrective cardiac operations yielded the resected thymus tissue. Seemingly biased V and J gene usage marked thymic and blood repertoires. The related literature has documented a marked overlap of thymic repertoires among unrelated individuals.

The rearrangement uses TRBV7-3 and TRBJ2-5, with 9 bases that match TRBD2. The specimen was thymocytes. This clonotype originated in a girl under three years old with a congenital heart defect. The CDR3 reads CASSLKVGLAPIARETQYF. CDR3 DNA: TGTGCCAGCAGCTTAAAGGTGGGACTAGCACCTATCGCGAGAGAGACCCAGTACTTC.